This T cell receptor (beta chain) comes out of a study of cytomegalovirus exposure and HLA in healthy donors. The PCR contained 60 Vbeta and 13 Jbeta primers. Assay used: immunoSEQ multiplex PCR; TCRdb lists only in-frame clones, some missing. The sample has 140,000 to 150,000 clones, approximately 83% seen once. Germline loops: CDR1 GTSNPN, CDR2 SVGIG (reference sequence). This CDR3 is 14 amino acids long. V lost 3 bases to trimming and J lost 3 bases, with 15 bases between them. The sequencing sample was made of PBMCs. The chain employs TRBV30 and TRBJ2-7; perhaps TRBD1 as D (6 bases). The clonotype was recovered from a woman between 35 and 50 years old in good health and CMV-seronegative. The CDR3 sequence is CAWRWGPTHYEQYF. CDR3 sequence (DNA): TGTGCCTGGAGATGGGGGCCGACCCACTACGAGCAGTACTTC. Using reference TRBV30 and TRBJ2-7 for the parts outside the CDR3, the full variable domain is SQTIHQWPATLVQPVGSPLSLECTVEGTSNPNLYWYRQAAGRGLQLLFYSVGIGQISSEVPQNLSASRPQDRQFILSSKKLLLSDSGFYLCAWRWGPTHYEQYFGPGTRLTVT.